This T cell receptor beta chain was observed in a study of T-cell memory formation after mild COVID-19. This clonotype was picked up many times. Trimming shortened V by 0 bases and J by 5 bases, and 12 bases separated the two germline ends. This CDR3 spans 15 amino acids. Germline V gene lookup returns CDR1 MNHEY and CDR2 SVGAGI. From the 5' RACE reads, TCRdb called clonotypes with MiXCR, one entry per CDR3 protein. This table has about 110,000 distinct CDR3 sequences, roughly 19% appearing once. This clonotype was sampled from a man younger than 35 who had mild COVID-19 (a few samples of this study predate the infection). Cell type and time point are not known. The J gene is TRBJ2-3, the V gene TRBV6-5; D uncertain. What was sequenced was PBMCs or a T cell subset sorted from them (not recorded which). CDR3 DNA sequence: TGTGCCAGCAGTTACTCGGGGAAGTTCCGAGATACGCAGTATTTT. Translating it yields CASSYSGKFRDTQYF.